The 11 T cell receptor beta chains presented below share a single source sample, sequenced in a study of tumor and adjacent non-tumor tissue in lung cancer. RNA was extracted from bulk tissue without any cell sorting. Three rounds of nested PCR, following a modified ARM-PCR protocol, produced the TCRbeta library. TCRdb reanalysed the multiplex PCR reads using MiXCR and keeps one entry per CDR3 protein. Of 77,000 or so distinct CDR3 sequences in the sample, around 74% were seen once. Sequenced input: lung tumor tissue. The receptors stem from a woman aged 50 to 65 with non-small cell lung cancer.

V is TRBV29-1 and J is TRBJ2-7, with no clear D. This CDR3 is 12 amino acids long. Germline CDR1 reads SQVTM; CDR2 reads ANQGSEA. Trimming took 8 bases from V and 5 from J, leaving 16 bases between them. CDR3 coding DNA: TGCAGCATAATCACGGTGACCGACGAGCAGTACTTC. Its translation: CSIITVTDEQYF.

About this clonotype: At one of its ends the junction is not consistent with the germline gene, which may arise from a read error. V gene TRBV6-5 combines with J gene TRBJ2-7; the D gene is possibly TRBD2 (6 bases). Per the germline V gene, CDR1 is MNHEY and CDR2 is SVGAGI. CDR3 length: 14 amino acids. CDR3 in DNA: TGTGCCAGCAACGCCCTATCCGATACGGGGGTGGAACATTTC. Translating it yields CASNALSDTGVEHF.

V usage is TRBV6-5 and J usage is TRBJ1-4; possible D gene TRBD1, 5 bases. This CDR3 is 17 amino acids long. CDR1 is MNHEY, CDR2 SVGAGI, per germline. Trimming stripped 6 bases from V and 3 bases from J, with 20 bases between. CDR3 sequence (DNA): TGTGCCAGCAGCCGTCTAAATCCAGGGAGCTCTAATGAAAAACTGTTTTTT. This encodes CASSRLNPGSSNEKLFF.

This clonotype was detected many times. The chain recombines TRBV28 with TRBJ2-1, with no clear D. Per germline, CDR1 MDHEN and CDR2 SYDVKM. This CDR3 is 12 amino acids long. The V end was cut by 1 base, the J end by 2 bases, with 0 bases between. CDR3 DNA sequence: TGTGCCAGCAGTTTATCCTACAATGAGCAGTTCTTC. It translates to CASSLSYNEQFF.

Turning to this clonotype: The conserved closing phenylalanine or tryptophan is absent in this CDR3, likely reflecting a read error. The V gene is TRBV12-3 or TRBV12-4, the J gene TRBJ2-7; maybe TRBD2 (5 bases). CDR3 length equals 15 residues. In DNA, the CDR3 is TGTGTCAGCAGTTTGTGGGAGCTAGACGTCTACGAGCAGTACCTC. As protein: CVSSLWELDVYEQYL.

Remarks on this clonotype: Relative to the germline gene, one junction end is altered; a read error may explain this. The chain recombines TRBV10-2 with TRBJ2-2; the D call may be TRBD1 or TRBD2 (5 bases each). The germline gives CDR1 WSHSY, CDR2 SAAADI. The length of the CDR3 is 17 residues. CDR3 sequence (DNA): TGCGCCAGCAGTGAGGGAATGGGACCGCTGAAAACCGGGAAGCTGTTTTTT. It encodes CASSEGMGPLKTGKLFF.

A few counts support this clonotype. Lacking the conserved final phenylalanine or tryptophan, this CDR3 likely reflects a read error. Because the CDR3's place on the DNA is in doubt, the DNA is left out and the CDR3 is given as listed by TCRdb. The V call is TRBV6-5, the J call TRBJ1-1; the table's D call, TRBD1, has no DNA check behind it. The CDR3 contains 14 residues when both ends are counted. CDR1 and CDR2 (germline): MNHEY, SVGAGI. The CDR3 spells CASSYGQVNTEAFL.

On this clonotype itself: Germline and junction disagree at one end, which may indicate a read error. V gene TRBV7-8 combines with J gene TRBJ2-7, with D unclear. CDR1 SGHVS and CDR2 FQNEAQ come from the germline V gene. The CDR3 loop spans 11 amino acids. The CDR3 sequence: CAGSLSLELYF. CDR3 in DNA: TGTGCCGGCAGCTTATCGCTCGAGCTGTACTTC.

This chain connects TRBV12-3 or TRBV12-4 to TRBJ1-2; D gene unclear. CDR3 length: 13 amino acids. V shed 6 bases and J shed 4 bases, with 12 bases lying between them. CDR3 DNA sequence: TGTGCCAGCAGCCCCCGTGACACCTATGGCTACACCTTC. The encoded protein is CASSPRDTYGYTF.

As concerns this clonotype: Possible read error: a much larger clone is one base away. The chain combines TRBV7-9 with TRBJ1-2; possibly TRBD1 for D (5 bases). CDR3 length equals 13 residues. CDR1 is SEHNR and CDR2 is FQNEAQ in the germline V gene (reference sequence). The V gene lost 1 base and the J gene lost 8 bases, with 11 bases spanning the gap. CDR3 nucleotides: TGTGCCAGCAGCTTAGATCAAGGGGTCGGCTACACCTTC. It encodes CASSLDQGVGYTF.

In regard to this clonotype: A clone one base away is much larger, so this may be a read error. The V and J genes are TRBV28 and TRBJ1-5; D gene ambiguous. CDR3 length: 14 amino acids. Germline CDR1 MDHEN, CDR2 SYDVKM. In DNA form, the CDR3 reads TGTGACAGCAGACACTCCCCTGACAATCAGCCCCAGCATTTT. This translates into CDSRHSPDNQPQHF.